The 24 T cell receptor beta chains in this list originate from one sample, sequenced in a study of cytomegalovirus exposure and HLA in healthy donors (dated by TCRdb to the late 2010s). Preparation of the library involved the immunoSEQ multiplex PCR assay. TCRdb provides this immuneACCESS table in a form limited to in-frame rearrangements. Some clones are lacking; in checked studies, under half of them reflect an unresolved V gene, and why the rest are absent is not known. The sample contains roughly 260,000 clones, about 87% of them found a single time. The ten largest clones represent less than 3% of the sample. What was sequenced was PBMCs. Every receptor here comes from a man younger than 35 in good health and CMV-seronegative.

The V gene is TRBV9, the J gene TRBJ2-3, with 13 bases lining up with TRBD2. The CDR3 spans 16 residues. The germline CDR1 and CDR2 sequences are SGDLS and YYNGEE. Unmatched junction bases numbered 4, after V lost 0 bases and J lost 6 bases. The CDR3 nucleotides read TGTGCCAGCAGCGTAGGGACTAGCGGGAGAGGTGATACGCAGTATTTT. Translation: CASSVGTSGRGDTQYF.

This chain joins TRBV11-2 and TRBJ1-2, with D uncertain. CDR3 length equals 14 residues. Germline CDR1 reads SGHAT; CDR2 reads FQNNGV. The V end was cut by 0 bases, the J end by 4 bases, with 9 bases between. This CDR3 reads CASSLEPGSYGYTF. Here the CDR3 DNA reads TGTGCCAGCAGCTTAGAACCGGGGTCCTATGGCTACACCTTC.

V and J are TRBV19 and TRBJ1-5, with 8 bases that match TRBD1. In germline, CDR1 is LNHDA, CDR2 SQIVND (reference sequence). V was pared by 6 bases and J by 7 bases, with 5 bases of the junction left unmatched. The CDR3 is made up of 13 amino acids. CDR3 sequence reads: CASRDRETQPQHF. The CDR3 DNA is TGTGCCAGTAGGGACAGGGAAACCCAGCCCCAGCATTTT.

The chain couples TRBV7-6 to TRBJ2-3; 7 positions match TRBD2. This CDR3 spans 13 amino acids. CDR1 SGHVS and CDR2 FNYEAQ come from the germline V gene. V gave up 5 bases and J gave up 8 bases; unmatched junction bases: 7. The CDR3 protein is CASSQTSVGTQYF. The CDR3 DNA reads TGTGCCAGCAGCCAAACTAGCGTGGGTACGCAGTATTTT.

This clone was seen more than once but under ten times. The chain links TRBV5-1 to TRBJ1-6; D may be TRBD1 (5 bases). This CDR3 has 14 amino acids. Germline lookup yields CDR1 SGHRS and CDR2 YFSETQ. The ends were cut back, 0 bases at V and 8 bases at J, with 9 bases in the middle. This chain's CDR3 is CASSLGQPDSPLHF. CDR3 DNA sequence: TGCGCCAGCAGCTTGGGACAGCCAGATTCACCCCTCCACTTT.

The chain joins TRBV5-1 to TRBJ2-7; TRBD2 aligns across 10 bases. From germline, CDR1 is SGHRS and CDR2 YFSETQ. The CDR3 consists of 14 residues. Trimming removed 4 bases from V and 6 bases from J; junction bases left unmatched: 7. The CDR3 loop reads CASSNTAGGVEQYF. The CDR3 DNA reads as TGCGCCAGCAGCAACACAGCGGGAGGGGTCGAGCAGTACTTC.

As to this clone: The sample contains more than one DNA sequence encoding this CDR3. The V call is TRBV7-8, the J call TRBJ2-7, with TRBD1 matching over 7 bases. J was trimmed by 2 bases and V by 2 bases; bases with no gene match: 3. Germline CDR1 SGHVS, CDR2 FQNEAQ. The CDR3 extends over 14 amino acids. CDR3 loop: CASSLRTGPYEQYF. In DNA form, the CDR3 reads TGTGCCAGCAGCTTACGGACAGGCCCCTACGAGCAGTACTTC.

This sequence joins TRBV4-2 and TRBJ2-7; a possible D gene is TRBD2 (6 bases). CDR3 length: 15 amino acids. Germline CDR1 and CDR2: LGHNA and YNFKEQ. V dropped 0 bases and J dropped 4 bases, with 13 bases sitting between them. In DNA form, the CDR3 reads TGTGCCAGCAGCCAAGAGGATGGGACTGTATACGAGCAGTACTTC. Its translation is CASSQEDGTVYEQYF.

This clone was detected a few times. J is TRBJ1-1 and V is TRBV14; tentative D call: TRBD1 (6 bases). With 2 bases removed from V and 9 bases from J, the gap between germline ends came to 10 bases. CDR1 and CDR2 from the germline V gene are SGHDN and FVKESK. The CDR3 sequence is 12 residues long. The CDR3 loop is CASSQYREKAFF. Written as DNA, the CDR3 is TGTGCCAGCAGCCAATACAGGGAAAAAGCTTTCTTT.

The chain employs TRBV7-9 and TRBJ1-5, with 7 positions matching TRBD1. The CDR3 is 15 residues long. Germline V CDR1 and CDR2: SEHNR, FQNEAQ (reference sequence). Trimming cost V 4 bases and J 5 bases; bases outside gene matches: 8. The DNA for the CDR3 is TGTGCCAGCAGCTCCGACAGGGCGGAATATCAGCCCCAGCATTTT. The encoded protein is CASSSDRAEYQPQHF.

This clone was found many times. This rearrangement joins TRBV6-6 to TRBJ1-2; D remains unclear. V lost 1 base to trimming and J lost 5 bases, with 5 bases between them. Germline V gene lookup returns CDR1 MNHNY and CDR2 SVGAGI (reference sequence). The CDR3 sequence is 12 residues long. The CDR3 protein is CASSYYGYGYTF. CDR3 coding DNA: TGTGCCAGCAGTTACTACGGGTATGGCTACACCTTC.

Regarding this clone: This may arise from a read error, as a much more abundant clone is one base away. This rearrangement joins TRBV13 to TRBJ2-1; TRBD1 agrees at 10 bases. In germline, CDR1 is PRHDT, CDR2 FYEKMQ (reference sequence). The V and J ends lost 5 bases and 6 bases, in that order; junction bases with no gene match: 4. This CDR3 has 14 residues. The CDR3 region has the DNA TGTGCCAGCAGCCCCCGGGACAGGGGCAATGAGCAGTTCTTC. The encoded protein is CASSPRDRGNEQFF.

The chain joins TRBV5-3 to TRBJ1-1; D uncertain. TRBV5-3 is classed as an ORF, of uncertain function. Trimming stripped 4 bases from V and 5 bases from J, with 12 bases between. This CDR3 region has 13 residues. CDR3 nucleotide sequence: TGTGCCAGAAGCACCGGGTATTGGACTGAAGCTTTCTTT. Translating gives CARSTGYWTEAFF.

The V gene is TRBV19, the J gene TRBJ2-7; 7 bases map to TRBD1. The CDR3 runs to 14 residues. CDR1 is LNHDA, CDR2 SQIVND, per germline (reference sequence). Written as DNA, the CDR3 is TGTGGGCCCCCCGCGAGACAGGGCTCCTACGAGCAGTACTTC. It codes for CGPPARQGSYEQYF.

This chain connects TRBV6-6 to TRBJ1-6; 9 bases are a match to TRBD1. Per germline, CDR1 MNHNY and CDR2 SVGAGI (reference sequence). The V segment lost 0 bases and the J segment 6 bases; nucleotides outside the gene matches: 3. The CDR3 is 16 amino acids. The CDR3 is CASSYSGQGGNSPLHF. The DNA of the CDR3 is TGTGCCAGCAGTTACTCGGGACAGGGTGGTAATTCACCCCTCCACTTT.

The chain uses TRBV13 and TRBJ2-5; 7 bases map to TRBD1. The CDR3 sequence is 13 residues long. CDR1 is PRHDT and CDR2 is FYEKMQ in the germline V gene (reference sequence). V lost 5 bases and J lost 3; bases outside the gene matches: 3. DNA of the CDR3: TGTGCCAGCAGCACCGACAGGGAAGAGACCCAGTACTTC. Protein: CASSTDREETQYF.

The chain joins TRBV5-1 to TRBJ2-7; D call uncertain. The CDR3 runs 15 residues. V was clipped by 0 bases and J by 0 bases, with 10 bases between them. Germline-derived CDR1 and CDR2 are SGHRS and YFSETQ. DNA for the CDR3: TGCGCCAGCAGCTTGGTGGCGAGACTCTCCTACGAGCAGTACTTC. This gives the protein CASSLVARLSYEQYF.

The CDR3 spells CASSPLGGAYNEQFF. CDR3 DNA sequence: TGTGCCAGCAGTCCTTTGGGGGGGGCGTACAATGAGCAGTTCTTC. The chain combines TRBV27 with TRBJ2-1; possibly TRBD2 for D (7 bases). Trimming left V 5 bases short and J 4 bases short, with 15 bases between. CDR1 is MNHEY, CDR2 SMNVEV, per germline (reference sequence). This CDR3 has 15 residues.

The V and J genes are TRBV28 and TRBJ2-7; 8 bases match TRBD1. Germline V gives CDR1 MDHEN, CDR2 SYDVKM. The CDR3 runs 13 residues. Unmatched junction bases numbered 2, after V lost 4 bases and J lost 3 bases. In nucleotides, the CDR3 is TGTGCCAGCAGTTGGGACAGGCTCTACGAGCAGTACTTC. It yields the protein CASSWDRLYEQYF.

The J gene is TRBJ2-5, the V gene TRBV19, with 7 bases aligning to TRBD1. Unmatched junction bases numbered 5, after V lost 2 bases and J lost 2 bases. The CDR3 runs to 15 residues. From germline, CDR1 is LNHDA and CDR2 SQIVND (reference sequence). The CDR3 reads CASSISGTAQETQYF. CDR3 coding DNA: TGTGCCAGTAGTATATCTGGGACAGCGCAAGAGACCCAGTACTTC.

The chain uses TRBV6-1 and TRBJ2-7; TRBD1 matches 11 bases. CDR3 length equals 15 residues. Germline V lookup: CDR1 MNHNS, CDR2 SASEGT. The trim removed 6 bases at V and 7 bases at J, leaving 11 bases unmatched. For the CDR3, the DNA is TGTGCCAGCAGCAACGGGGGACAGGGGGTTGGGGAGCAGTACTTC. It is translated as CASSNGGQGVGEQYF.

The chain carries TRBV27 and TRBJ2-7; D perhaps matches TRBD2 (5 bases). The V gene lost 5 bases and the J gene lost 4 bases, with 9 bases spanning the gap. CDR3 size: 12 residues. Germline V gene lookup returns CDR1 MNHEY and CDR2 SMNVEV (reference sequence). The CDR3 here is CASSQPGYEQYF. CDR3 in DNA: TGTGCCAGCAGTCAGCCGGGATACGAGCAGTACTTC.

CDR3 loop: CASSQDFNSGNTIYF. The CDR3 DNA follows: TGCGCCAGCAGCCAAGATTTTAACAGCGGAAACACCATATATTTT. The chain carries TRBV4-3 and TRBJ1-3, with no clear D. The V end was cut by 0 bases, the J end by 4 bases, with 10 bases between. The germline V gene has CDR1 LGHNA and CDR2 YSLEER. The CDR3 sequence is 15 residues long.

The gene calls are TRBV29-1 and TRBJ2-3; a weak D match, TRBD1 (5 bases). Germline CDR1 reads SQVTM; CDR2 reads ANQGSEA. V lost 4 bases and J lost 0, with 8 bases in between. CDR3 size: 13 residues. The CDR3 sequence: CSVGQRSTDTQYF. The CDR3 DNA is TGCAGCGTTGGACAGCGAAGCACAGATACGCAGTATTTT.